Listed below are T cell receptor beta chains from one sample, sequenced in a study of regulatory T cells in long-lasting Graves disease. TCRdb reanalysed the multiplex PCR reads using MiXCR and keeps one entry per CDR3 protein. This sample carries about 430,000 distinct CDR3 sequences, roughly 21% of them seen once, and the ten largest clones take 13% to 15%. Sequenced here: peripheral blood mononuclear cells (PBMCs), sampled when the disease was refractory, from a patient treated with antithyroid drugs. The receptors originated from a female donor with Graves disease. CDR3s include the opening cysteine and the closing phenylalanine or tryptophan. Each record gives: V gene, D gene, clone size, J gene, CDR3 protein, CDR3 DNA. A D gene is named only where the DNA matches it firmly. Clone size, where shown, is once, few, many, or a class for clones that have expanded.

TRBV11-2,-,many,TRBJ2-5,CASTASGFGETQYF,TGTGCCAGCACCGCGTCGGGGTTTGGGGAGACCCAGTACTTC
TRBV7-9,-,few,TRBJ1-4,CASSPARNEKLFF,TGTGCCAGCAGTCCCGCCAGAAATGAAAAACTGTTTTTT
TRBV28,TRBD1,many,TRBJ1-5,CASRSGTANQPQHF,TGTGCCAGCAGGTCCGGGACAGCCAATCAGCCCCAGCATTTT
TRBV4-1,TRBD1,-,TRBJ1-3,CASSQTGAGNTIYF,TGCGCCAGCAGCCAGACAGGGGCTGGAAACACCATATATTTT
TRBV18,-,few,TRBJ1-1,CVSSPRQATEAFF,TGTGTCAGCTCACCGAGACAGGCCACTGAAGCTTTCTTT
TRBV5-1,-,many,TRBJ1-1,CASSPSGWDTEAFF,TGCGCCAGCAGCCCATCGGGTTGGGACACTGAAGCTTTCTTT
TRBV7-9,-,-,TRBJ1-1,CASSPRLWGTEAFF,TGTGCCAGCAGCCCGAGGCTGTGGGGCACTGAAGCTTTCTTT
TRBV2,TRBD2,-,TRBJ2-1,CASSGGAGGSNEQFF,TGTGCCAGCAGTGGAGGGGCGGGAGGTTCCAATGAGCAGTTCTTC
TRBV6-5,TRBD1,many,TRBJ1-1,CASSYTSGRGRTEAFF,TGTGCCAGCAGTTATACCTCCGGCAGGGGGAGGACTGAAGCTTTCTTT
TRBV29-1,TRBD1,many,TRBJ2-5,CSVRTGSETQYF,TGCAGCGTGAGGACAGGGTCAGAGACCCAGTACTTC
TRBV2,TRBD2,-,TRBJ2-1,CASSGLAGGPNEQFF,TGTGCCAGCAGTGGGCTAGCGGGAGGGCCTAATGAGCAGTTCTTC
TRBV19,TRBD2,many,TRBJ2-7,CASSRTPGTSGPTYEQYF,TGTGCCAGTAGTAGAACCCCCGGGACTAGCGGGCCAACCTACGAGCAGTACTTC
TRBV6-1,-,-,TRBJ2-7,CAAGGGYEQYF,TGTGCCGCAGGAGGGGGTTACGAGCAGTACTTC
TRBV4-2,-,few,TRBJ2-7,CASSQDEREAYEQYF,TGTGCCAGCAGCCAAGATGAGAGGGAGGCCTACGAGCAGTACTTC
TRBV20-1,TRBD2,few,TRBJ2-2,CSAIGTSGLAGELFF,TGCAGTGCTATTGGGACTAGCGGGTTGGCCGGGGAGCTGTTTTTT
TRBV5-1,TRBD1,few,TRBJ1-2,CASSLAGQGRHGYTF,TGCGCCAGCAGCTTGGCGGGACAGGGTCGGCATGGCTACACCTTC
TRBV7-2,-,-,TRBJ2-1,CASRRFLVNEQFF,TGTGCCAGCAGGCGCTTTTTAGTGAATGAGCAGTTCTTC
TRBV28,-,many,TRBJ1-4,CASSPTTPAGKLFF,TGTGCCAGCAGTCCTACGACTCCGGCGGGAAAACTGTTTTTT
TRBV19,TRBD2,few,TRBJ2-2,CASKGTSATGELFF,TGTGCCAGTAAGGGGACTAGCGCCACCGGGGAGCTGTTTTTT
TRBV24-1,TRBD2,-,TRBJ2-2,CATSDTGRATGELFF,TGTGCCACCAGTGATACCGGGAGGGCTACCGGGGAGCTGTTTTTT
TRBV18,-,many,TRBJ1-1,CASSPPVARTQAFF,TGTGCCAGCTCACCACCGGTCGCGAGAACCCAAGCTTTCTTT
TRBV7-2,TRBD1,many,TRBJ2-7,CASSLDRGVYEQYF,TGTGCCAGCAGCTTGGACAGGGGGGTCTACGAGCAGTACTTC
TRBV28,-,many,TRBJ1-6,CASSFSGLAGSNSPLHF,TGTGCCAGCAGTTTCTCAGGGTTGGCGGGGTCTAATTCACCCCTCCACTTT
TRBV28,-,-,TRBJ1-5,CASSSTGTVSNQPQHF,TGTGCCAGCAGTTCCACTGGGACGGTTAGCAATCAGCCCCAGCATTTT
TRBV30,-,few,TRBJ1-1,CAWSTSGAWGEAFF,TGTGCCTGGAGCACCTCAGGGGCATGGGGTGAAGCTTTCTTT
TRBV28,-,many,TRBJ1-5,CASTFDKRQPQHF,TGTGCCAGCACGTTCGACAAGAGGCAGCCCCAGCATTTT
TRBV2,-,few,TRBJ2-1,CASSPQYEQFF,TGTGCCAGCAGCCCCCAATATGAGCAGTTCTTC
TRBV16,TRBD2,few,TRBJ2-7,CASSQSALAGSYEQYF,TGTGCCAGCAGCCAATCAGCCCTAGCGGGGAGCTACGAGCAGTACTTC
TRBV5-5,-,-,TRBJ1-2,CASSLAGIMAGDGYTF,TGTGCCAGCAGCTTGGCCGGTATTATGGCAGGGGATGGCTACACCTTC
TRBV7-2,TRBD2,few,TRBJ2-7,CASSFNGRTYEQYF,TGTGCCAGCAGCTTTAACGGGAGGACCTACGAGCAGTACTTC
TRBV19,-,-,TRBJ2-7,CASSIKEGPHEQYF,TGTGCCAGTAGTATTAAAGAGGGTCCCCACGAGCAGTACTTC
TRBV29-1,TRBD2,many,TRBJ2-7,CSGLKPGGSYEQYF,TGCAGCGGCCTCAAGCCGGGGGGGTCCTACGAGCAGTACTTC
TRBV7-2,-,-,TRBJ1-5,CASSLDPGGRPQHF,TGTGCCAGCAGCTTAGATCCCGGCGGTCGGCCCCAGCATTTT
TRBV12-3/TRBV12-4,-,many,TRBJ2-5,CASSYGTWGETQYF,TGTGCCAGCTCCTACGGGACTTGGGGGGAGACCCAGTACTTC
TRBV5-1,TRBD2,-,TRBJ2-2,CASSPGGLENTGELFF,TGTGCCAGCAGCCCGGGGGGGTTAGAGAACACCGGGGAGCTGTTTTTT
TRBV28,-,-,TRBJ1-1,CASSQVSWGAFF,TGTGCCAGCAGCCAGGTCTCTTGGGGTGCTTTCTTT
TRBV28,-,many,TRBJ1-2,CASSPSLPYGYTF,TGTGCCAGCAGCCCCAGCCTACCTTATGGCTACACCTTC
TRBV20-1,-,many,TRBJ1-6,CSARGEGRGGSPLHF,TGCAGTGCTAGAGGGGAGGGCAGGGGTGGGTCACCCCTCCACTTT
TRBV7-2,-,-,TRBJ1-3,CASSSSDISGNTIYF,TGTGCCAGCAGCAGTTCGGACATCTCTGGAAACACCATATATTTT
TRBV10-3,-,many,TRBJ1-2,CAISESREGYNYGYTF,TGTGCCATCAGTGAGAGTCGAGAGGGGTACAACTATGGCTACACCTTC
TRBV18,-,-,TRBJ2-5,CASSPVTLGETQYF,TGTGCCAGCTCACCAGTGACCTTAGGCGAGACCCAGTACTTC
TRBV3-1,TRBD2,-,TRBJ2-3,CASSSGTSGGTDTQYF,TGTGCCAGCAGCTCAGGGACTAGCGGTGGCACAGATACGCAGTATTTT
TRBV2,-,many,TRBJ2-2,CAIIGTNPTGELFF,TGTGCCATCATAGGGACAAACCCTACCGGGGAGCTGTTTTTT
TRBV15,TRBD2,-,TRBJ2-7,CATSREASGSFEQYF,TGTGCCACCAGCAGAGAGGCTAGCGGGAGTTTCGAGCAGTACTTC
TRBV6-5,-,many,TRBJ1-2,CASSYFGNYGYTF,TGTGCCAGCAGTTACTTCGGAAACTATGGCTACACCTTC
TRBV7-8,-,many,TRBJ2-7,CASSPSLVEQYF,TGTGCCAGCAGCCCCTCTTTGGTCGAGCAGTACTTC
TRBV3-1,TRBD2,-,TRBJ2-7,CASSQEGGSGTTQEYF,TGTGCCAGCAGCCAAGAAGGGGGTAGCGGGACCACGCAGGAGTACTTC
TRBV27,-,many,TRBJ1-2,CASSHGGSYGYTF,TGTGCCAGCAGCCATGGGGGCTCCTATGGCTACACCTTC
TRBV6-5,TRBD1,many,TRBJ1-1,CASSWGQEDTEAFF,TGTGCCAGCAGTTGGGGACAGGAGGACACTGAAGCTTTCTTT
TRBV7-2,-,-,TRBJ1-5,CASSLAVHSNQPQHF,TGTGCCAGCAGCTTAGCGGTGCACAGCAATCAGCCCCAGCATTTT
TRBV28,TRBD1,few,TRBJ1-2,CASSERDRGYGYTF,TGTGCCAGCAGCGAACGGGACAGGGGGTATGGCTACACCTTC
TRBV7-9,-,-,TRBJ1-1,CASSLAMGAATEAFF,TGTGCCAGCAGCTTAGCGATGGGGGCAGCCACGGAAGCTTTCTTT
TRBV3-1,TRBD1,many,TRBJ1-2,CASSIGQAIYGYTF,TGTGCCAGCAGCATCGGACAGGCAATTTATGGCTACACCTTC
TRBV6-4,TRBD1,few,TRBJ1-1,CASSPGQGAGEAFF,TGTGCCAGCAGCCCGGGACAGGGGGCCGGAGAAGCTTTCTTT
TRBV4-1,-,-,TRBJ2-6,CASSQSDDSGANVLTF,TGTGCCAGCAGCCAATCTGACGACTCTGGGGCCAACGTCCTGACTTTC
TRBV7-9,-,-,TRBJ1-2,CASSFTSPGGYTF,TGTGCCAGCAGCTTTACCTCCCCGGGTGGCTACACCTTC
TRBV20-1,TRBD2,many,TRBJ2-7,CSARGTSGSYEQYF,TGCAGTGCTAGAGGGACTAGCGGTTCCTACGAGCAGTACTTC